Listed here are 8 T cell receptor beta chains from one sample, sequenced in a study of OX40 agonist ivuxolimab in advanced cancers. Using immunoSEQ multiplex PCR, the repertoire was profiled, and TCRdb retains in-frame clones only, with some absent. The table lists about 74,000 clones, 84% of them singletons. The source was CD4+ or CD8+ T cells sorted from blood, collected in a trial of the OX40 agonist ivuxolimab. These receptors came from an adult with an advanced solid tumor such as melanoma, head and neck, liver or kidney cancer.

This clone was counted a single time. V and J are TRBV5-4 and TRBJ2-2, with a tentative D call TRBD1 (5 bases). Germline V gene lookup returns CDR1 SGHNT and CDR2 YYREEE (reference sequence). Between the trimmed V and J ends, which lost 2 bases and 6 bases, there was a span of 8 bases. The CDR3 covers 13 residues. The CDR3 DNA reads as TGTGCCAGCAGCTTACCAGGGCCCGGGGAGCTGTTTTTT. This codes for CASSLPGPGELFF.

This clone was seen more than once but under ten times. The V and J genes are TRBV5-1 and TRBJ2-5, with 10 bases matching TRBD2. The CDR3 is 16 residues long. V was pared by 4 bases and J by 4 bases, with 10 bases of the junction left unmatched. The germline CDR1 and CDR2 sequences are SGHRS and YFSETQ. The CDR3, as DNA: TGCGCCAGCAGCCTCGCCGGGACTAGCGTCCCAGAGACCCAGTACTTC. Encoded protein: CASSLAGTSVPETQYF.

This clone showed up just a few times. The genes are TRBV15 and TRBJ1-2; D gene ambiguous. The germline V gene has CDR1 LNHNV and CDR2 YYDKDF (reference sequence). Trimming left V 3 bases short and J 4 bases short, with 15 bases between. This CDR3 region has 15 residues. The CDR3 here is CATSRSRAALYGYTF. The CDR3 DNA is TGTGCCACCAGCAGGTCGCGGGCCGCACTCTATGGCTACACCTTC. Using reference TRBV15 and TRBJ1-2 for the parts outside the CDR3, the full variable domain is DAMVIQNPRYQVTQFGKPVTLSCSQTLNHNVMYWYQQKSSQAPKLLFHYYDKDFNNEADTPDNFQSRRPNTSFCFLDIRSPGLGDTAMYLCATSRSRAALYGYTFGSGTRLTVV.

V and J are TRBV9 and TRBJ1-1; D not resolved. The V and J ends lost 0 bases and 1 base respectively, with 7 bases between them. The length of the CDR3 is 14 residues. In germline, CDR1 is SGDLS, CDR2 YYNGEE. The CDR3 nucleotides are TGTGCCAGCAGCGTAGCGGGTTCGAACACTGAAGCTTTCTTT. This codes for CASSVAGSNTEAFF.

The chain is built from TRBV7-2 and TRBJ2-3, with no clear D. The germline V gene encodes CDR1 SGHTA and CDR2 FQGNSA. The V end was cut by 4 bases, the J end by 2 bases, with 4 bases between. The CDR3 sequence is 12 residues long. The CDR3 here is CASSSSTDTQYF. CDR3 sequence (DNA): TGTGCCAGCAGCTCTTCCACAGATACGCAGTATTTT.

The CDR3 is CASGRGGVGRETQYF. The CDR3 bases are TGTGCCAGCGGACGGGGGGGAGTAGGTCGAGAGACCCAGTACTTC. The rearrangement links TRBV9 to TRBJ2-5, with TRBD2 matching 8 bases. Germline CDR1 SGDLS, CDR2 YYNGEE. With 7 bases clipped from V and 4 bases from J, the junction kept 12 bases outside the gene matches. The CDR3 sequence is 15 residues long.

The J gene is TRBJ2-2, the V gene TRBV7-2; D may be TRBD2 (5 bases). Trimming cost V 5 bases and J 8 bases, with 18 bases left between them. The CDR3 runs 15 residues. Germline values: CDR1 SGHTA, CDR2 FQGNSA. The CDR3 DNA is TGTGCCAGCAGCATGGACTTGGCTCCAAAGGGGGAGCTGTTTTTT. Translating gives CASSMDLAPKGELFF.

The chain carries TRBV5-4 and TRBJ2-3; 7 bases align to TRBD1. After removal of 4 bases from V and 1 base from J, the junction contained 6 bases not matched to a gene. The CDR3 loop spans 15 amino acids. The V gene's germline CDR1 is SGHNT and CDR2 YYREEE (reference sequence). Written as DNA, the CDR3 is TGTGCCAGCAGCCGAGACAGGGACGGCACAGATACGCAGTATTTT. The encoded protein is CASSRDRDGTDTQYF.